Listed below are T cell receptor beta chains from one sample, sequenced in a study of blood T cells in healthy people across ages. MiXCR was run by TCRdb on the 5' RACE reads, yielding one entry per CDR3 protein. The sample has hundreds of thousands of distinct CDR3 sequences; more than 40% are singletons. The sequenced sample consisted of blood. The receptors derive from a man aged 55 to 69 in good health. Each CDR3 is given with its conserved first and last residue. D genes are given only for firm matches.

v_call d_call cdr3_length cdr3_aa
TRBV7-8 TRBD1 15 CASSVTGASSYEQYF
TRBV2 . 12 CASSELYSGYTF
TRBV4-1 TRBD1 15 CASSQRTGVDYGYTF
TRBV6-1 TRBD1 15 CASTQGALSNQPQHF
TRBV7-8 . 16 CASSLGTTANTGELFF
TRBV6-2/TRBV6-3 . 13 CASRTEGTDTQYF
TRBV14 . 13 CASSQDTRATQFF
TRBV28 . 15 CATSIAVMEPYEQYF
TRBV5-1 TRBD1 15 CASSDQGAPVYEQYF
TRBV5-5 . 14 CASSLYTDNDTQYF
TRBV13 TRBD1 15 CASSVRDRVFTQQYF
TRBV27 TRBD2 19 CASTLNPGLAGGGYNEQFF
TRBV4-3 . 15 CASSQDVTGRYGYTF
TRBV30 . 12 CAWSVLLAEAFF
TRBV6-2/TRBV6-3 . 14 CASSYRLEVYEQYF
TRBV5-1 TRBD1 14 CASSWDRGACEQYF
TRBV28 TRBD2 15 CASSPATGGVMIQYF
TRBV18 . 14 CACSLTGSQETQYF
TRBV11-2 TRBD1 15 CASSSHGTANEKLFF
TRBV9 TRBD1 14 CASSARTGRGQQYF
TRBV29-1 TRBD1 13 CSVEKGTGSEQYF
TRBV13 TRBD1 12 CASSGQGNEQYF
TRBV27 TRBD2 18 CASSWTSGGLSGANVLTF
TRBV20-1 . 13 CSAPRGGRDTQYF
TRBV5-1 . 14 CASSLSGATDTQYF
TRBV5-1 . 16 CAGSLDTGTRPYEQYF
TRBV28 . 13 CASRGWAEDGYTF
TRBV7-8 TRBD1 18 CASSNRGGQGGSNQPQHF
TRBV10-3 . 14 CATDQGLSNQPQHF
TRBV3-1 . 14 CASSQDRRSDTQYF
TRBV12-3/TRBV12-4 . 14 CASSTQGPRYEQYF
TRBV20-1 . 16 CSAIGVPSSGANVPTF
TRBV18 . 14 CARSPRTTGETLYF
TRBV29-1 TRBD2 17 CSVEDLNRAGGDNVQFF
TRBV3-1 TRBD1 15 CASSHEKGAMDEQYF
TRBV15 . 13 CATSREGVHEQYF
TRBV30 . 12 CAWSDSSYEQYF
TRBV20-1 TRBD1 13 CSAHDRGLETQYF
TRBV28 . 14 CASRTRLRGETQYF
TRBV5-1 TRBD1 15 CASSLDRGVPYEQYF
TRBV4-1 . 16 CASSPLGGVNDVSQFF
TRBV5-5 . 15 CASSLDFGSNTEAFF
TRBV3-1 . 15 CASSQGGSGTDTQYF
TRBV7-6 TRBD1 20 CARTWRGRFSGRYSNQPQHF
TRBV7-2 . 15 CASSLLVEVTGELFF
TRBV5-1 . 14 CASSLNLQGGGYTF
TRBV29-1 . 13 CSVGRTLYNEQFF
TRBV3-1 . 13 CASSLGHRYGYTF
TRBV5-1 TRBD1 15 CASSLGWTGSVTQYF
TRBV24-1 . 12 CATSDFSYEQYF
TRBV5-1 . 16 CASSLRSSRGTDTQYF
TRBV19 . 15 CASSSPFYSNQPQHF
TRBV7-7 . 13 CASSADAGVMQYF
TRBV6-6 TRBD2 14 CATGTSGAQETQYF
TRBV20-1 TRBD1 16 CSAGLRTGGGPETQYF
TRBV6-5 TRBD2 15 CASSTSGGYQESQYF
TRBV4-3 TRBD2 15 CASSQGRGGVDTQYF
TRBV4-1 . 13 CASSQDRFGELFF